The 32 T cell receptor beta chains below all came from one sample that was sequenced in a study of beta chain features in type 1 diabetes (dated by TCRdb to the late 2010s). Library construction relied on the immunoSEQ multiplex PCR assay. All of the isolated RNA was reverse transcribed with the High Capacity cDNA Reverse Transcription Kit, so expressed TCRB transcripts were sequenced. The table comes from immuneACCESS by way of TCRdb, which keeps in-frame sequences with V and J called. Part of the clones is missing from these tables; in studies checked, under half for an unresolved V gene and the rest for unknown reasons. For this sample the table gives roughly 400,000 clones, of which approximately 15% were detected only once. Of the sample, around 0.039% falls within the top ten clones. The sample consisted of naive CD4+ T cells from blood. Interpreted using the paper, the cell subset or site label stands for: true naive CD4+ T cells. The receptors here all came from a man aged 25-45 years in good health.

As for this clone: The same CDR3 is also encoded by other DNA sequences in this sample. The J gene is TRBJ2-5, the V gene TRBV2; D not resolved. CDR1 and CDR2 from the germline V gene are SNHLY and FYNNEI. V shed 4 bases and J shed 4 bases, with 7 bases lying between them. CDR3 length: 12 amino acids. This CDR3 is CASSVVGETQYF. For the CDR3, the DNA is TGTGCCAGCAGTGTAGTAGGAGAGACCCAGTACTTC.

This clone was detected ten times or more. V is TRBV7-2 and J is TRBJ2-5; no clear D. In germline, CDR1 is SGHTA, CDR2 FQGNSA. Trimming pared 6 bases from V and 9 bases from J, leaving 11 bases between. This CDR3 spans 11 amino acids. The CDR3 coding sequence is TGTGCCAGCAGAAAAGGCGCGGCCCAGTACTTC. Its protein is CASRKGAAQYF.

This sequence joins TRBV14 and TRBJ2-2, with 7 positions matching TRBD1. Germline values: CDR1 SGHDN, CDR2 FVKESK. This CDR3 is built from 14 residues. Trimming removed 3 bases from V and 4 bases from J; junction bases left unmatched: 2. CDR3 DNA: TGTGCCAGCAGCCAGACAGGGATCACCGGGGAGCTGTTTTTT. It encodes CASSQTGITGELFF.

This clone was found a few times. This chain uses TRBV5-4 with TRBJ2-3, with TRBD2 matching 9 bases. V dropped 4 bases and J dropped 2; count of bases not matched to a gene: 5. This CDR3 comprises 15 residues. Germline V CDR1 and CDR2: SGHNT, YYREEE (reference sequence). The CDR3 loop is CASSPTSGYTDTQYF. The CDR3 region has the DNA TGTGCCAGCAGCCCGACTAGCGGATACACAGATACGCAGTATTTT.

The chain links TRBV10-3 to TRBJ2-3, with 9 bases aligning to TRBD1. V lost 6 bases, J lost 0 bases, and 7 bases stayed unmatched. The CDR3 spans 16 residues. Germline V gene sequence: CDR1 ENHRY, CDR2 SYGVKD. The CDR3 reads CAIRGHRGQSTDTQYF. In nucleotides, the CDR3 is TGTGCCATCAGGGGTCACAGGGGGCAAAGCACAGATACGCAGTATTTT.

The CDR3 is CASSQDSRLSYEQYF. In DNA, the CDR3 is TGCGCCAGCAGCCAAGACTCACGGCTCTCCTACGAGCAGTACTTC. The rearrangement joins TRBV4-1 to TRBJ2-7; D is undetermined. Per germline, CDR1 MGHRA and CDR2 YSYEKL. Trimming left V 0 bases short and J 0 bases short, with 9 bases between. This CDR3 is 15 amino acids long.

This chain uses TRBV9 with TRBJ2-4; 7 bases align to TRBD1. This CDR3 contains 18 residues. The germline V gene encodes CDR1 SGDLS and CDR2 YYNGEE. Trimming cost V 5 bases and J 0 bases; bases outside gene matches: 14. CDR3 amino acids: CASRQGRTRTVAKNIQYF. The CDR3 region has the DNA TGTGCCAGCAGACAGGGGCGCACTAGAACGGTAGCCAAAAACATTCAGTACTTC.

This clone was seen just once. The CDR3 protein is CASSLRVGAGSMNTEAFF. The CDR3 coding sequence is TGCGCCAGCAGCTTGCGTGTGGGGGCAGGATCTATGAACACTGAAGCTTTCTTT. The chain combines TRBV5-1 with TRBJ1-1; possible D gene TRBD1, 6 bases. The V gene lost 1 base and the J gene lost 0 bases, with 19 bases spanning the gap. Germline V gene sequence: CDR1 SGHRS, CDR2 YFSETQ. CDR3 length equals 18 residues.

This clone appeared a few times. The chain combines TRBV7-2 with TRBJ2-3; TRBD2 is a possible D gene (6 bases). Germline CDR1 SGHTA, CDR2 FQGNSA. CDR3 length equals 16 residues. V was shortened by 1 base and J by 4 bases, with 15 bases between the two germline ends. CDR3 DNA: TGTGCCAGCAGCTTAGTTGGTGGAGGGCCCCCAGATACGCAGTATTTT. It specifies CASSLVGGGPPDTQYF.

This rearrangement joins TRBV7-9 to TRBJ1-5, with D unresolved. The CDR3 has 13 residues. CDR1 is SEHNR, CDR2 FQNEAQ, per germline (reference sequence). With 10 bases removed from V and 6 bases from J, the gap between germline ends came to 16 bases. This CDR3 is CATTGDGIQPQHF. As DNA, the CDR3 is TGTGCCACAACGGGCGACGGTATTCAGCCCCAGCATTTT.

The CDR3 sequence: CASSLKGQSEQYF. The DNA of the CDR3 is TGTGCCAGCAGCTTAAAGGGGCAGAGCGAGCAGTACTTC. This chain links TRBV7-6 with TRBJ2-7; possibly TRBD1 for D (5 bases). Germline V gives CDR1 SGHVS, CDR2 FNYEAQ. The CDR3 loop spans 13 amino acids. The V end was cut by 2 bases, the J end by 6 bases, with 11 bases between.

This clone was detected a few times. This chain connects TRBV4-1 to TRBJ2-7; 9 bases line up with TRBD2. The germline V gene has CDR1 MGHRA and CDR2 YSYEKL. V lost 4 bases to trimming and J lost 1 base; unmatched junction nucleotides: 5. The CDR3 is 15 residues long. The DNA for the CDR3 is TGCGCCAGCAGCCCTAGCGGGGCAGGGTCCTACGAGCAGTACTTC. This encodes CASSPSGAGSYEQYF.

This clone appeared a few times. V usage is TRBV5-1 and J usage is TRBJ2-4; 16 nucleotides align to TRBD2. Germline lookup yields CDR1 SGHRS and CDR2 YFSETQ. The ends lost 4 bases at V and 14 bases at J; junction bases unmatched: 6. This CDR3 contains 14 residues. CDR3 DNA: TGCGCCAGCAGCCCGGGACTAGCGGGAGGGGAGGAGTACTTC. It is translated as CASSPGLAGGEEYF. Together with reference TRBV5-1 and TRBJ2-4, the CDR3 gives the full variable domain: KAGVTQTPRYLIKTRGQQVTLSCSPISGHRSVSWYQQTPGQGLQFLFEYFSETQRNKGNFPGRFSGRQFSNSRSEMNVSTLELGDSALYLCASSPGLAGGEEYFGAGTRLSVL.

This clone has only a few counts. The V gene is TRBV19, the J gene TRBJ2-3, with 8 nucleotides matching TRBD1. Trimming removed 2 bases from V and 2 bases from J; junction bases left unmatched: 6. This CDR3 has 16 amino acids. Per germline, CDR1 LNHDA and CDR2 SQIVND (reference sequence). DNA of the CDR3: TGTGCCAGTAGTATAAGGACAGGGACGCCCACAGATACGCAGTATTTT. Protein sequence: CASSIRTGTPTDTQYF. The full variable domain, rest sourced from reference TRBV19 and TRBJ2-3, is DGGITQSPKYLFRKEGQNVTLSCEQNLNHDAMYWYRQDPGQGLRLIYYSQIVNDFQKGDIAEGYSVSREKKESFPLTVTSAQKNPTAFYLCASSIRTGTPTDTQYFGPGTRLTVL.

The V call is TRBV13, the J call TRBJ2-3; D is unclear. The CDR3 has 15 residues. The germline V gene encodes CDR1 PRHDT and CDR2 FYEKMQ (reference sequence). The V end lost 3 bases, the J end lost 4 bases, and 14 bases lay between the germline ends. The CDR3 DNA reads TGTGCCAGCAGCTTCCTAGGACCCTATCCAGATACGCAGTATTTT. It yields the protein CASSFLGPYPDTQYF.

There are a few counts of this clone. The chain links TRBV25-1 to TRBJ2-2; the D is unclear. Germline CDR1 is MGHDK and CDR2 is SYGVNS. This CDR3 contains 12 residues. Trimming removed 1 base from V and 4 bases from J, with 1 base in between. The CDR3 here is CASSEFTGELFF. The CDR3 DNA follows: TGTGCCAGCAGTGAATTCACCGGGGAGCTGTTTTTT.

This clone was detected only a few times. The chain is built from TRBV19 and TRBJ1-2; 7 bases are a match to TRBD1. J lost 7 bases, V lost 4 bases, and 6 bases had no gene match. Germline V CDR1 and CDR2: LNHDA, SQIVND (reference sequence). This CDR3 is built from 13 residues. The chain's CDR3 is CASSKTGRAGYTF. For the CDR3, the DNA is TGTGCCAGTAGTAAGACAGGGCGTGCTGGCTACACCTTC.

The chain uses TRBV9 and TRBJ2-2, with 10 bases lining up with TRBD2. After removal of 3 bases from V and 9 bases from J, the junction contained 14 bases not matched to a gene. Germline V gives CDR1 SGDLS, CDR2 YYNGEE. CDR3 length: 17 residues. The CDR3 sequence: CASSASSLAGGWRELFF. As DNA, the CDR3 is TGTGCCAGCAGCGCATCCTCTTTAGCGGGAGGTTGGAGGGAGCTGTTTTTT.

The rearrangement uses TRBV7-2 and TRBJ1-4; no reliable D call. The germline V gene encodes CDR1 SGHTA and CDR2 FQGNSA. The V gene lost 5 bases and the J gene lost 0 bases, with 7 bases spanning the gap. This CDR3 has 14 residues. The CDR3 DNA reads as TGTGCCAGCAGCGCGTCGTCAACTAATGAAAAACTGTTTTTT. Amino acids: CASSASSTNEKLFF.

This clone was counted a few times. The J gene is TRBJ2-2, the V gene TRBV19, with 8 positions matching TRBD2. The CDR3 covers 15 residues. The germline CDR1 and CDR2 sequences are LNHDA and SQIVND (reference sequence). V lost 6 bases and J lost 7; bases outside the gene matches: 10. CDR3 residues: CASSPTSGAGGELFF. The CDR3 region has the DNA TGTGCCAGTAGCCCAACTAGCGGTGCCGGCGGGGAGCTGTTTTTT.

The table lists this clone with a few counts. The rearrangement links TRBV6-4 to TRBJ2-1, with TRBD2 matching 8 bases. This CDR3 spans 15 amino acids. Germline values: CDR1 MRHNA, CDR2 SNTAGT. V was clipped by 6 bases and J by 6 bases; unmatched bases: 10. CDR3 protein: CASSPGTSVGNEQFF. In DNA form, the CDR3 reads TGTGCCAGCAGCCCCGGGACTAGTGTTGGCAATGAGCAGTTCTTC.

V gene TRBV7-9 combines with J gene TRBJ2-7; D is undetermined. The CDR3 consists of 13 residues. Germline V CDR1 and CDR2: SEHNR, FQNEAQ (reference sequence). Trimming took 5 bases from V and 2 from J, leaving 10 bases between them. The CDR3 loop reads CASSLTRTYEQYF. The CDR3 DNA reads as TGTGCCAGCAGCCTGACACGTACCTACGAGCAGTACTTC.

The V and J genes are TRBV29-1 and TRBJ2-2, with a tentative D call TRBD1 (7 bases). With 6 bases removed from V and 3 bases from J, the gap between germline ends came to 11 bases. Germline loops: CDR1 SQVTM, CDR2 ANQGSEA. This CDR3 region has 13 residues. DNA for the CDR3: TGCAGCGTCGGGGGACAGTACACCGGGGAGCTGTTTTTT. Encoded protein: CSVGGQYTGELFF.

The V gene is TRBV5-7, the J gene TRBJ1-1; TRBD1 is a possible D gene (6 bases). TRBV5-7 is classed as an ORF, of uncertain function. V dropped 2 bases and J dropped 3 bases, with 17 bases sitting between them. CDR3 length equals 16 residues. The CDR3 loop is CASSLGHRVKDTEAFF. In DNA, the CDR3 is TGTGCCAGCAGCTTAGGTCACAGGGTAAAGGACACTGAAGCTTTCTTT.

This clone showed up just a few times. The chain joins TRBV5-6 to TRBJ2-5; D uncertain. The CDR3 has 14 amino acids. Germline V CDR1 and CDR2: SGHDT, YYEEEE. Trimming removed 4 bases at V and 5 bases at J, with 15 bases between. DNA of the CDR3: TGTGCCAGCAGCCCGAATGGGTGGGCCGAGACCCAGTACTTC. Protein product: CASSPNGWAETQYF.

The J gene is TRBJ2-1, the V gene TRBV7-3; TRBD2 matches at 9 bases. The CDR3 has 12 amino acids. Germline trimming cut 5 bases from V and 10 bases from J; bases unmatched to any gene: 3. Germline loops: CDR1 SGHTA, CDR2 FQGTGA. The CDR3 coding sequence is TGTGCCAGCAGCCGAGCGGGAGGAGAGCAGTTCTTC. This sequence encodes CASSRAGGEQFF.

The sample holds a few counts of this clone. This may come from a read error, since a much larger clone is one base off. The CDR3 here is CASSFSSEQYF. For the CDR3, the DNA is TGTGCCAGCAGCTTCTCCTCCGAGCAGTACTTC. This chain joins TRBV7-2 and TRBJ2-7; D is ambiguous. CDR1 SGHTA and CDR2 FQGNSA come from the germline V gene. The CDR3 is 11 residues long.

The rearrangement joins TRBV7-9 to TRBJ1-4, with D unclear. From germline, CDR1 is SEHNR and CDR2 FQNEAQ (reference sequence). Between the trimmed V and J ends, which lost 6 bases and 0 bases, there was a span of 11 bases. The CDR3 covers 15 residues. The CDR3 DNA reads TGTGCCAGCAGTCCCATACCCTCAACTAATGAAAAACTGTTTTTT. Protein sequence: CASSPIPSTNEKLFF.

This clone was detected a few times. The CDR3 nucleotides are TGTGCCAGCAGAACAGGGCCCGGTGGCTACACCTTC. This encodes CASRTGPGGYTF. The genes are TRBV25-1 and TRBJ1-2; the D gene is possibly TRBD1 (6 bases). V was clipped by 6 bases and J by 7 bases, with 12 bases between them. Germline V gives CDR1 MGHDK, CDR2 SYGVNS. This CDR3 region has 12 residues.

This clone appeared a few times. V gene TRBV29-1 combines with J gene TRBJ1-2; maybe TRBD1 (6 bases). V shed 4 bases and J shed 4 bases, with 10 bases lying between them. Germline V gives CDR1 SQVTM, CDR2 ANQGSEA. The CDR3 spans 12 residues. CDR3 in DNA: TGCAGCGTTGTTGGGGGCCGCTATGGCTACACCTTC. This encodes CSVVGGRYGYTF.

CDR3 sequence (DNA): TGTGCCAGCAGCCAGCGACTAGCGGGAGGTGGTACAGATACGCAGTATTTT. Protein product: CASSQRLAGGGTDTQYF. The rearrangement links TRBV13 to TRBJ2-3, with 13 bases identical to TRBD2. The trim removed 5 bases at V and 3 bases at J, leaving 8 bases unmatched. Germline CDR1 is PRHDT and CDR2 is FYEKMQ (reference sequence). This CDR3 is 17 amino acids long.

J is TRBJ1-1 and V is TRBV2; D may be TRBD1 (5 bases). Germline V gene sequence: CDR1 SNHLY, CDR2 FYNNEI. The CDR3 has 13 amino acids. V dropped 6 bases and J dropped 3 bases, with 11 bases sitting between them. Written as DNA, the CDR3 is TGTGCCAGCAGCCTGGACATGCACACTGAAGCTTTCTTT. Residues: CASSLDMHTEAFF.